These 30 T cell receptor beta chains were sequenced from one sample in a study of tumor-infiltrating lymphocytes in primary liver carcinoma. Investigators took RNA and DNA out together from roughly 21-30 mg of unsorted bulk tissue. Priming with a constant-region primer yielded TCR beta cDNA from around 0.45 ug total RNA. Investigators got TCR beta libraries out of three nested multiplex PCR rounds, done with slightly modified ARM-PCR. TRBV1-TRBV30 forward primers paired with a C-beta reverse primer were used in the first two PCR rounds, which ran about 11 cycles each. TCRdb passed the multiplex PCR reads through MiXCR, listing each CDR3 protein once. The table lists around 81,000 distinct CDR3 sequences, 71% of them singletons. Specimen: liver tumor tissue from sampling region 4. Stated subset: tumor region T4, right-lateral pole. These receptors all come from a woman in her sixties or seventies with primary liver carcinoma and hepatitis B virus infection.

The sample holds many counts of this clonotype. V usage is TRBV5-6 and J usage is TRBJ2-3; 11 bases line up with TRBD1. Germline values: CDR1 SGHDT, CDR2 YYEEEE. With 1 base clipped from V and 3 bases from J, the junction kept 4 bases outside the gene matches. The length of the CDR3 is 16 residues. The CDR3 loop is CASSLKGQGVTDTQYF. The CDR3 nucleotides are TGTGCCAGCAGCTTGAAGGGACAGGGGGTGACAGATACGCAGTATTTT.

Points on this clonotype: Since a much larger clone is just one base distant, this may be a read error. This CDR3 is missing its conserved last phenylalanine or tryptophan, likely due to a read error. The chain has TRBV6-5 and TRBJ1-4, with D possibly being TRBD1 (5 bases). The V gene lost 6 bases and the J gene lost 7 bases, with 18 bases spanning the gap. The CDR3 sequence is 15 residues long. Germline loops: CDR1 MNHEY, CDR2 SVGAGI. The CDR3 sequence is CASRAGSVSFEKLFS. The CDR3 DNA sequence: TGTGCCAGCAGGGCAGGGTCCGTGTCGTTTGAAAAACTGTTTTCT.

This clonotype occurred many times. The V and J genes are TRBV28 and TRBJ1-6; unclear D gene. CDR3 length: 12 residues. The V end was cut by 5 bases, the J end by 13 bases, with 12 bases between. Germline CDR1 MDHEN, CDR2 SYDVKM. The CDR3 protein is CASSNQRGPLHF. The CDR3 bases are TGTGCCAGCAGTAACCAACGAGGCCCCCTCCACTTT.

At least ten counts were recorded for this clonotype. The chain joins TRBV28 to TRBJ1-2; D is ambiguous. This CDR3 region has 12 residues. CDR1 and CDR2 from the germline V gene are MDHEN and SYDVKM. V was cut by 2 bases and J by 6 bases, with 7 bases left in between. The chain's CDR3 is CASSLAQDGYTF. The CDR3 region has the DNA TGTGCCAGCAGTTTAGCCCAAGATGGCTACACCTTC.

This clonotype was seen ten or more times. The rearrangement uses TRBV12-3 or TRBV12-4 and TRBJ2-2, with TRBD1 identical over 7 bases. The CDR3 runs to 17 residues. Trimming cost V 3 bases and J 0 bases; bases outside gene matches: 7. The CDR3 DNA follows: TGTGCCAGCAGTTTGTCCAGGGGGTACGCGAACACCGGGGAGCTGTTTTTT. Its protein is CASSLSRGYANTGELFF.

The chain couples TRBV12-5 to TRBJ2-1, with TRBD1 matching over 9 bases. The CDR3 contains 15 residues. Germline-derived CDR1 and CDR2 are LGHNT and FRNRAP. The V segment lost 4 bases and the J segment 11 bases; nucleotides outside the gene matches: 12. Here the CDR3 reads CASGSGQGLNSKQFF. CDR3 DNA: TGTGCTAGTGGTTCCGGACAGGGGCTTAACAGTAAGCAGTTCTTC. Full variable domain (rest looked up from reference TRBV12-5 and TRBJ2-1): DARVTQTPRHKVTEMGQEVTMRCQPILGHNTVFWYRQTMMQGLELLAYFRNRAPLDDSGMPKDRFSAEMPDATLATLKIQPSEPRDSAVYFCASGSGQGLNSKQFFGPGTRLTVL.

This sequence joins TRBV5-1 and TRBJ2-6; D assignment may be TRBD1 or TRBD2 (5 bases each). CDR3 size: 16 residues. Germline CDR1 reads SGHRS; CDR2 reads YFSETQ. Trimming took 0 bases from V and 2 from J, leaving 9 bases between them. The CDR3 coding sequence is TGCGCCAGCAGCTTGGGGGACGTGGCTGGGGCCAACGTCCTGACTTTC. It encodes CASSLGDVAGANVLTF.

Notes on this clonotype: No conserved phenylalanine or tryptophan is present at the end of the CDR3, so a read error is the likely explanation. No DNA is shown, since the ends of the CDR3 on it are uncertain; the CDR3 is the one TCRdb lists. V and J are TRBV11-1 and TRBJ2-3; the table's TRBD2 call for D was not verified on the DNA. A total of 14 residues make up the CDR3, ends included. In germline, CDR1 is SGHAT, CDR2 FQDESV (reference sequence). This chain's CDR3 is CASSLRQHAGESHL.

On this clonotype: This may be a read error: a much more frequent sequence differs by one nucleotide. V usage is TRBV5-1 and J usage is TRBJ2-5, with 9 bases lining up with TRBD2. This CDR3 comprises 13 residues. CDR1 SGHRS and CDR2 YFSETQ come from the germline V gene. The CDR3 DNA reads TGCGCCTGCAGCTTGCGGGGGGGCGAGACCCAGTACTTC. This sequence encodes CACSLRGGETQYF.

As to this clonotype: An end of the junction differs from the germline gene, which may be a read error. This chain links TRBV5-5 with TRBJ2-2; D unresolved. This CDR3 has 16 amino acids. Germline CDR1 reads SGHKS; CDR2 reads YYEKEE (reference sequence). The CDR3 reads CASSYSGGLNTGELFF. The CDR3 DNA reads as TGTGCCAGCAGCTATTCGGGTGGCTTGAACACGGGGGAGCTGTTTTTT.

This clonotype was observed once. No conserved phenylalanine or tryptophan is present at the end of the CDR3, so a read error is the likely explanation. The rearrangement joins TRBV11-2 to TRBJ2-7; tentative D call: TRBD2 (5 bases). The CDR3 is made up of 15 amino acids. Germline lookup yields CDR1 SGHAT and CDR2 FQNNGV. The CDR3 loop reads CTSSFNRGTSYEQYI. The CDR3 coding sequence is TGTACCAGCAGCTTTAATCGGGGAACCTCCTACGAGCAGTACATT.

This clonotype was seen more than once but under ten times. A much larger clone sits a single nucleotide away, making a read error possible. The V call is TRBV28, the J call TRBJ2-1; 7 bases line up with TRBD1. Germline CDR1 MDHEN, CDR2 SYDVKM. CDR3 length: 13 amino acids. The CDR3 sequence is CAGSGTAYSEQFF. In DNA, the CDR3 is TGTGCCGGCTCCGGGACAGCTTACAGTGAGCAGTTCTTC.

Remarks on this clonotype: An end of the junction differs from the germline gene, which may be a read error. The rearrangement joins TRBV29-1 to TRBJ2-1, with 8 bases that match TRBD1. CDR1 is SQVTM, CDR2 ANQGSEA, per germline. The CDR3 covers 14 residues. CDR3 bases: TGCAGGGGGAGGACAGGGCGACTCTACAATGAGAAGTTCTTC. This translates into CRGRTGRLYNEKFF.

Turning to this clonotype: Germline is not matched at one junction end, which may reflect a read error. V and J are TRBV28 and TRBJ2-5; D unclear. Per germline, CDR1 MDHEN and CDR2 SYDVKM. This CDR3 is built from 15 residues. CDR3 in DNA: TGTGTCAGCAGAGCCCAGAATGGGTTGACGGAGACCCAGTACTTC. Protein product: CVSRAQNGLTETQYF.

Comments on this clonotype: This may come from a read error, since a much larger clone is one base off. Likely a read error: the CDR3 ends without its conserved phenylalanine or tryptophan. V is TRBV6-6 and J is TRBJ1-5; 7 nucleotides line up with TRBD1. From germline, CDR1 is MNHNY and CDR2 SVGAGI (reference sequence). J lost 4 bases, V lost 6 bases, and 12 bases had no gene match. The CDR3 is 16 residues long. The CDR3 region has the DNA TGTGCCAGCAGGGGCACCAAACAGGGGCCGAATCAGCCCCAGCATTAT. It translates to CASRGTKQGPNQPQHY.

This clonotype appeared a few times. CDR3 protein: CTTSPPQGPTGELFF. Here the CDR3 DNA reads TGTACTACCAGCCCTCCGCAAGGACCGACCGGGGAGCTGTTTTTT. The V gene is TRBV11-2, the J gene TRBJ2-2; D is undetermined. Germline loops: CDR1 SGHAT, CDR2 FQNNGV. The CDR3 has 15 residues.

This clonotype was counted ten times or more. V is TRBV2 and J is TRBJ1-5; possibly TRBD1 for D (6 bases). CDR3 size: 13 residues. With 5 bases removed from V and 7 bases from J, the gap between germline ends came to 12 bases. Germline V gene lookup returns CDR1 SNHLY and CDR2 FYNNEI. CDR3 DNA sequence: TGTGCCAGCAGTCCACAGGGAGACCAGCCCCAGCATTTT. Translation: CASSPQGDQPQHF.

On this clonotype: It may be a read error: a sequence one base away is much more abundant. The chain combines TRBV28 with TRBJ2-7, with 12 bases aligning to TRBD2. CDR3 length: 15 residues. CDR1 and CDR2 (germline): MDHEN, SYDVKM. Trimming cost V 5 bases and J 4 bases; bases outside gene matches: 6. The CDR3 loop reads CASSPRTSGMYEQYF. CDR3 nucleotides: TGTGCCAGCAGTCCGAGGACTAGCGGGATGTACGAGCAGTACTTC.

V usage is TRBV28 and J usage is TRBJ2-5; perhaps TRBD2 as D (7 bases). Looked up from germline, CDR1 is MDHEN and CDR2 is SYDVKM. There are 13 residues in the CDR3. The ends were cut back, 7 bases at V and 3 bases at J, with 12 bases in the middle. The CDR3 DNA reads as TGTGCCAGCAAGGGGGGGAGGGAAGAGACCCAGTACTTC. Translated: CASKGGREETQYF.

The chain uses TRBV20-1 and TRBJ2-7, with D possibly called TRBD1 or TRBD2 (5 bases each). The CDR3 totals 13 residues. Germline CDR1 and CDR2: DFQATT and SNEGSKA (reference sequence). V lost 6 bases and J 5 bases, leaving 17 bases between the germline ends. CDR3 in amino acids: CSAGDDTSDEQYF. In DNA, the CDR3 is TGCAGTGCCGGGGACGATACCTCGGACGAGCAGTACTTC.

This clonotype came up a few times. Lacking the conserved final phenylalanine or tryptophan, this CDR3 likely reflects a read error. The V gene is TRBV7-9, the J gene TRBJ2-1; perhaps TRBD1 as D (5 bases). From germline, CDR1 is SEHNR and CDR2 FQNEAQ (reference sequence). The CDR3 loop spans 15 amino acids. The germline V and J ends were trimmed by 5 bases and 7 bases, with 18 bases remaining between them. Here the CDR3 reads CASSGRQTYGNEQFL. In DNA, the CDR3 is TGTGCCAGCAGCGGCCGACAGACCTACGGGAATGAGCAGTTCCTC.

This clonotype showed up many times. The rearrangement joins TRBV6-1 to TRBJ2-1; D may match TRBD1 or TRBD2 (5 bases each). The ends were cut back, 4 bases at V and 0 bases at J, with 16 bases in the middle. Per the germline V gene, CDR1 is MNHNS and CDR2 is SASEGT. The CDR3 loop spans 17 amino acids. In DNA form, the CDR3 reads TGTGCCAGCAGTGGGACCCTTCTTGGGACCTCCTACAATGAGCAGTTCTTC. Its protein is CASSGTLLGTSYNEQFF.

On this clonotype: A read error may account for a junction end that differs from germline. This chain connects TRBV10-1 to TRBJ2-1; D possibly corresponds to TRBD2 (6 bases). The CDR3 consists of 15 residues. Germline CDR1 is WNHNN and CDR2 is SYGVQD (reference sequence). The CDR3 spells CAGSESTSGRDEQFF. CDR3 sequence (DNA): TGCGCCGGCAGCGAGTCGACCAGCGGGCGGGATGAGCAGTTCTTC.

To note about this clonotype: At one of its ends the junction is not consistent with the germline gene, which may arise from a read error. This sequence joins TRBV11-2 and TRBJ1-1; D gene ambiguous. CDR1 and CDR2 (germline): SGHAT, FQNNGV. This CDR3 is 13 amino acids long. CDR3 sequence reads: CAGSPRLNTEAFF. CDR3 bases: TGTGCCGGCAGCCCCAGGCTGAACACTGAAGCTTTCTTT.

Remarks on this clonotype: This CDR3 fails to terminate in the conserved phenylalanine or tryptophan, so it likely reflects a read error. CDR3 sequence: CSGKRGSSHNEQFL. Written as DNA, the CDR3 is TGCAGCGGCAAGCGGGGCAGCTCCCACAATGAGCAGTTCCTC. The V and J genes are TRBV29-1 and TRBJ2-1, with 7 nucleotides matching TRBD2. From germline, CDR1 is SQVTM and CDR2 ANQGSEA. The CDR3 is made up of 14 amino acids.

This clonotype was seen at least ten times. The V call is TRBV5-1, the J call TRBJ2-3; TRBD2 is a possible D gene (6 bases). V was pared by 5 bases and J by 0 bases, with 13 bases between. The CDR3 has 15 amino acids. Germline loops: CDR1 SGHRS, CDR2 YFSETQ. CDR3 bases: TGCGCCAGCAGTCGCGGGGAGAAGAGCACAGATACGCAGTATTTT. Its protein product is CASSRGEKSTDTQYF.

This clonotype was seen only once. Here the CDR3 reads CASRRHATSYEQYF. For the CDR3, the DNA is TGTGCCAGTAGAAGACATGCCACCTCCTACGAGCAGTACTTC. The chain recombines TRBV28 with TRBJ2-7; no clear D gene. This CDR3 has 14 amino acids. V lost 9 bases and J 0 bases, leaving 15 bases between the germline ends. The germline V gene encodes CDR1 MDHEN and CDR2 SYDVKM.

This clonotype was seen ten or more times. The gene calls are TRBV5-5 and TRBJ2-7, with TRBD1 identical over 7 bases. CDR1 is SGHKS, CDR2 YYEKEE, per germline (reference sequence). CDR3 length equals 15 residues. The J segment lost 3 bases and the V segment lost 2 bases, leaving 8 bases of the junction unmatched. The CDR3 region has the DNA TGTGCCAGCAGCTTTGGGACAGCCACCGGCTACGAGCAGTACTTC. It is translated as CASSFGTATGYEQYF.

This clonotype was recorded a few times. This may be a read error, as it is one base from a much larger clone. The rearrangement joins TRBV5-5 to TRBJ2-1; perhaps TRBD2 as D (6 bases). V was pared by 3 bases and J by 9 bases, with 19 bases between. The CDR3 is made up of 15 amino acids. Germline V gene sequence: CDR1 SGHKS, CDR2 YYEKEE (reference sequence). CDR3 sequence: CASSSTNGSGGEQFF. The CDR3 region has the DNA TGTGCCAGCAGCTCGACTAACGGGAGTGGGGGTGAGCAGTTCTTC.

Concerning this clonotype itself: This may arise from a read error, as a much more abundant clone is one base away. The gene calls are TRBV18 and TRBJ2-1; 11 bases line up with TRBD2. CDR1 is KGHSH, CDR2 LQKENI, per germline. V shed 5 bases and J 8 bases; nucleotides not matched to a gene: 5. CDR3 length equals 14 residues. CDR3 in amino acids: CASSTSGSTHEQFF. The CDR3 nucleotides are TGTGCCAGCTCAACTAGCGGGAGTACCCATGAGCAGTTCTTC. Combining the CDR3 with reference TRBV18 and TRBJ2-1 gives the whole variable domain NAGVMQNPRHLVRRRGQEARLRCSPMKGHSHVYWYRQLPEEGLKFMVYLQKENIIDESGMPKERFSAEFPKEGPSILRIQQVVRGDSAAYFCASSTSGSTHEQFFGPGTRLTVL.